This record looks at one T cell receptor beta chain sequence and its context. The source of the sample is a study of cytomegalovirus exposure and HLA in healthy donors. PCR used 60 Vbeta primers and 13 Jbeta primers. The protocol was immunoSEQ multiplex PCR, while the TCRdb copy is restricted to in-frame clones and leaves out a portion. The sample lists some 150,000 clones, 75% to 90% occurring once. Sequenced sample: PBMCs. The sequence derives from a woman aged 25 to 45 in good health and CMV-seronegative.

The CDR3: CASSSQGSYGYTF. The DNA for the CDR3 is TGTGCCAGCAGTTCCCAGGGGAGCTATGGCTACACCTTC. This chain uses TRBV28 with TRBJ1-2; tentative D call: TRBD1 (6 bases). Germline CDR1 reads MDHEN; CDR2 reads SYDVKM. Trimming left V 4 bases short and J 4 bases short, with 10 bases between. CDR3 length: 13 residues.